Detailed here is one T cell receptor beta chain. This CDR3 region has 15 residues. Germline-derived CDR1 and CDR2 are PRHDT and FYEKMQ (reference sequence). V gave up 6 bases and J gave up 0 bases, with 13 bases separating them. In the original analysis: Estimation of nucleated cell counts relied on the amplification of reference gene primers. Generated by immunoSEQ multiplex PCR, the TCRdb table keeps only in-frame clones and is missing some. The V and J calls and the clone size are those of that table, but D and trimming were determined from the DNA. Among about 180,000 clones listed, approximately 90% were seen once. The data were obtained in a study of blood T cell repertoires in COVID-19. Background on the study: Both acute and convalescent COVID-19 samples were obtained from the United States, Italy and Spain. T cells, B-cell-depleted T cells, or PBMCs provided the cDNA or gDNA that served as material.

What was sequenced was peripheral blood. The chain employs TRBV13 and TRBJ2-3; D possibly corresponds to TRBD2 (5 bases). The TCR sequence derives from a young woman with active or convalescent COVID-19. This CDR3 is CASSLASSSTDTQYF. Here the CDR3 DNA reads TGTGCCAGCAGTTTGGCTAGCAGTAGCACAGATACGCAGTATTTT.